The clone carrying this T cell receptor (beta chain) has at least ten counts. Its antigen is as yet unknown. Other autoimmune diseases, uncontrolled infections, pregnancy or lactation ruled patients out of participation. The starting material, more than 8 ml of fresh peripheral blood, provided the PBMCs. Transcripts of RNA were the source for amplifying TCR beta CDR3 regions. RT-PCR with HTBI primers came first, then second-round multiplex PCR. TCRdb used MiXCR to reprocess the multiplex PCR reads, holding one entry per CDR3 protein. The data contain 620,000 or so distinct CDR3 sequences, about a fifth of them singletons. With V trimmed by 5 bases and J by 4 bases, 8 bases remained unmatched. Germline assignment: CDR1 SGHTA and CDR2 FQGTGA. The CDR3 has 16 amino acids. The data belong to a study of Graves' ophthalmopathy and Graves' hyperthyroidism. Study-wide points: Most expanded clonotypes in thyroid above 0.001 frequency also showed up in blood.

Sequencing used peripheral blood. This rearrangement joins TRBV7-3 to TRBJ2-5, with 12 bases identical to TRBD2. The source is a woman aged 18-30 years with stable Graves' hyperthyroidism. Some clones in this sample may be carry-over from other donors' samples. CDR3 residues: CASSPGLAGGLETQYF. CDR3 nucleotides: TGTGCCAGCAGCCCGGGGCTAGCGGGGGGGCTAGAGACCCAGTACTTC.